This entry describes one T cell receptor (beta chain). This sample was included in a study of PD-1 blockade in classical Hodgkin lymphoma. As for time point: cycle 4 day 1 (C4D1), after less than 7 weeks of nivolumab. With no exception, relapse followed autologous stem cell transplantation in all patients, and brentuximab vedotin exposure varied. The assay was immunoSEQ multiplex PCR, and TCRdb's table has in-frame clones only and misses some. The repertoire includes more than 75,000 clones, about 93% of them detected once, and around 2% sits in the top ten. This CDR3 comprises 13 residues. V dropped 4 bases and J dropped 7 bases, with 12 bases sitting between them. CDR1 and CDR2 from the germline V gene are SGDLS and YYNGEE.

V and J are TRBV9 and TRBJ2-1; D remains unclear. Sequencing used peripheral blood mononuclear cells (PBMCs), obtained before the fourth cycle of nivolumab. This sequence was found in a human donor with classical Hodgkin lymphoma. Here the CDR3 DNA reads TGTGCCAGCAGCTTTCCGACCCGGAATGAGCAGTTCTTC. Its translation is CASSFPTRNEQFF. The variable domain in full, completed from reference TRBV9 and TRBJ2-1, reads DSGVTQTPKHLITATGQRVTLRCSPRSGDLSVYWYQQSLDQGLQFLIQYYNGEERAKGNILERFSAQQFPDLHSELNLSSLELGDSALYFCASSFPTRNEQFFGPGTRLTVL.